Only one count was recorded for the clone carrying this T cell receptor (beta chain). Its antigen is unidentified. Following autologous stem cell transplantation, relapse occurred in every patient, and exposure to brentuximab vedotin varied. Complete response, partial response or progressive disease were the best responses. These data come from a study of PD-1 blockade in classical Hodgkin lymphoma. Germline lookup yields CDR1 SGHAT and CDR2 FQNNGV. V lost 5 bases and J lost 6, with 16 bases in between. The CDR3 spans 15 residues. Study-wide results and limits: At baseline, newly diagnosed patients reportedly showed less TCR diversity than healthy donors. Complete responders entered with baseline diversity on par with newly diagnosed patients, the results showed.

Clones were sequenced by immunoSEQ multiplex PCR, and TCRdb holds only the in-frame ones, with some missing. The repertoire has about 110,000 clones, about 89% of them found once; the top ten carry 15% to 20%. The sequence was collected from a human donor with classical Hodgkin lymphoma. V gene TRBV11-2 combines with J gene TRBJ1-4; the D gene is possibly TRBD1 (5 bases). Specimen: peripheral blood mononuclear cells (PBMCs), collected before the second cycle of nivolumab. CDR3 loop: CASSGIGTEDEKLFF. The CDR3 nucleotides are TGTGCCAGCAGCGGAATAGGGACGGAGGATGAAAAACTGTTTTTT.